Given below is one T cell receptor (beta chain) in context. Its antigen is not known. The data stem from a study of glioma-infiltrating T cells after dendritic cell vaccination. Study information: Samples are from glioblastoma patients in Phase I and II dendritic cell vaccine trials. Dendritic cells derived from monocytes and pulsed with autologous tumor lysate formed the vaccine. Overall study findings and caveats: Few patients contributed both blood and tumor specimens.

The CDR3 runs 16 residues. Germline lookup yields CDR1 MNHNS and CDR2 SASEGT. V trimming: 2 bases; J trimming: 5 bases; junction bases outside the gene matches: 10. Generated by immunoSEQ multiplex PCR, the TCRdb table keeps only in-frame clones and is missing some. The sample carries tens of thousands of clones, more than 70% recorded once. The chain carries TRBV6-1 and TRBJ2-7; TRBD1 aligns across 9 bases. This TCR came from a human donor with glioblastoma. The specimen was blood, collected before dendritic cell vaccination. The CDR3: CASSEMIGTGINEQYF. CDR3 nucleotide sequence: TGTGCCAGCAGTGAAATGATCGGGACAGGGATAAACGAGCAGTACTTC.